This passage covers 26 T cell receptor beta chains from one sample sequenced in a study of tumor-infiltrating lymphocytes in primary liver carcinoma. TCR beta cDNA was made from 400 to 500 ng total RNA with a constant-region primer. Slightly modified ARM-PCR served as the procedure for the TCR beta libraries. These libraries came from three rounds of nested multiplex PCR. Researchers ran the first two PCR rounds for roughly 10 cycles each with TRBV1-TRBV30 forward primers and a C-beta reverse primer. Via MiXCR, TCRdb re-called the multiplex PCR reads, giving one row per CDR3 protein. The sample records more than 70,000 distinct CDR3 sequences, around 70% being singletons. Co-extracted RNA and DNA came from 20-30 mg of unsorted bulk tissue. The sample was liver tumor tissue from sampling region 1. Subset noted: tumor region T1, superior pole. The receptors derive from a man aged 35 to 55 with primary liver carcinoma and hepatitis B virus infection.

As concerns this clonotype: The junction departs from the called germline gene at one end, perhaps through a read error. The chain combines TRBV10-1 with TRBJ1-5; D perhaps matches TRBD1 (6 bases). Germline lookup yields CDR1 WNHNN and CDR2 SYGVQD (reference sequence). The CDR3 totals 16 residues. CDR3 sequence reads: CAPMGEGVRGNQTQHF. In DNA, the CDR3 is TGCGCCCCCATGGGAGAGGGGGTAAGAGGCAATCAGACCCAGCATTTT.

On this clonotype: A clone one base away is much larger, so this may be a read error. The chain recombines TRBV28 with TRBJ2-7, with a weak D call TRBD2 (6 bases). Germline values: CDR1 MDHEN, CDR2 SYDVKM. The CDR3 totals 14 residues. CDR3 sequence: CVSRDAGSSYEQYF. Written as DNA, the CDR3 is TGTGTCAGCAGGGACGCGGGGAGCTCCTACGAGCAGTACTTC.

On this clonotype: This likely comes from a read error, as the CDR3 has no conserved phenylalanine or tryptophan at its end. The chain links TRBV11-2 to TRBJ2-1; D remains ambiguous. This CDR3 is 14 amino acids long. V was cut by 7 bases and J by 7 bases, with 17 bases left in between. Germline V gives CDR1 SGHAT, CDR2 FQNNGV. CDR3 nucleotide sequence: TGTGCCAGCAACTCCACTGCAGGCGGTAATGAGCAGTTCCTC. It is translated as CASNSTAGGNEQFL.

In the case of this clonotype: With a much larger clone just one base away, this may be a read error. The chain recombines TRBV28 with TRBJ2-4, with no clear D. Germline V gives CDR1 MDHEN, CDR2 SYDVKM. The CDR3 is made up of 12 amino acids. The germline V and J ends were trimmed by 7 bases and 5 bases, with 9 bases remaining between them. CDR3 sequence reads: CASNTVENIQYF. CDR3 coding DNA: TGTGCCAGCAATACAGTTGAAAACATTCAGTACTTC.

As to this clonotype: Its ends do not fully match the called genes, so a read error is possible. The genes are TRBV5-1 and TRBJ2-2; 9 bases align to TRBD1. The length of the CDR3 is 20 residues. Germline CDR1 and CDR2: SGHRS and YFSETQ. The CDR3 spells CVSTPIPGQGIIFGTGELFF. CDR3 nucleotide sequence: TGCGTCAGCACGCCAATTCCGGGACAGGGAATTATTTTTGGGACGGGGGAGCTGTTTTTT. Full variable domain (outside the CDR3, taken from reference TRBV5-1 and TRBJ2-2): KAGVTQTPRYLIKTRGQQVTLSCSPISGHRSVSWYQQTPGQGLQFLFEYFSETQRNKGNFPGRFSGRQFSNSRSEMNVSTLELGDSALYLCVSTPIPGQGIIFGTGELFFGEGSRLTVL.

The chain is built from TRBV6-5 and TRBJ2-3; D is perhaps TRBD1 or TRBD2 (5 bases each). CDR3 length equals 15 residues. V shed 6 bases and J shed 12 bases, with 25 bases lying between them. The V gene's germline CDR1 is MNHEY and CDR2 SVGAGI. CDR3 coding DNA: TGTGCCAGCAGACCCGGGACGGGCAATTACGATAGACAGTATTTT. The encoded protein is CASRPGTGNYDRQYF.

This clonotype showed up many times. The rearrangement links TRBV28 to TRBJ2-3, with TRBD1 identical over 10 bases. Per the germline V gene, CDR1 is MDHEN and CDR2 is SYDVKM. The CDR3 length is 14 residues. Trimming cost V 8 bases and J 4 bases; bases outside gene matches: 6. The CDR3 DNA sequence: TGTGCCAGCTCCTGGACAGGGGGAGCAGATACGCAGTATTTT. Translating it yields CASSWTGGADTQYF.

Notes on this clonotype: Since no conserved phenylalanine or tryptophan closes the CDR3, a read error is the likely cause. The chain is built from TRBV6-6 and TRBJ1-5, with D unresolved. The CDR3 has 16 residues. Germline loops: CDR1 MNHNY, CDR2 SVGAGI (reference sequence). The CDR3 protein is CARSYRVEYGNQPQHL. The DNA of the CDR3 is TGTGCCAGGAGTTACCGAGTAGAGTATGGCAATCAGCCCCAGCATCTT.

The chain uses TRBV6-5 and TRBJ2-7, with D perhaps matching TRBD1 (5 bases). V was clipped by 3 bases and J by 5 bases, with 17 bases between them. Germline-derived CDR1 and CDR2 are MNHEY and SVGAGI. The CDR3 loop spans 15 amino acids. The CDR3, as DNA: TGTGCCAGCAGTTATGGACATGGGGCTGCCCACGAGCAGTACTTC. As protein: CASSYGHGAAHEQYF.

Details on this clonotype: Sequence at one end of the junction differs from germline and may be a read error. V is TRBV11-2 and J is TRBJ2-3, with D possibly called TRBD1 or TRBD2 (5 bases each). The CDR3 spans 16 residues. CDR1 and CDR2 (germline): SGHAT, FQNNGV. The CDR3 is CASSLGRDALGDTQYF. CDR3 DNA: TGTGCCAGCAGTCTAGGCCGGGACGCGTTGGGAGATACGCAATATTTT.

Turning to this clonotype: Possible read error: a much larger clone is one base away. The chain recombines TRBV6-5 with TRBJ1-5; D ambiguous. This CDR3 comprises 15 residues. The germline CDR1 and CDR2 sequences are MNHEY and SVGAGI. The CDR3 spells CASRKNRVGNRPQHF. The CDR3 coding sequence is TGTGCCAGCAGAAAAAACCGGGTCGGCAATCGGCCCCAGCATTTT.

As to this clonotype: No conserved phenylalanine or tryptophan is present at the end of the CDR3, so a read error is the likely explanation. The chain joins TRBV12-3 or TRBV12-4 to TRBJ2-7, with D perhaps matching TRBD1 (7 bases). This CDR3 spans 15 amino acids. CDR3 protein: CAGRPRGGGNYEQYS. In DNA, the CDR3 is TGTGCAGGCAGGCCACGAGGAGGGGGCAACTACGAGCAGTACTCC.

This clonotype is termed medium-sized (0.01 to 0.1%). The V gene is TRBV6-1, the J gene TRBJ2-3, with 7 nucleotides matching TRBD2. V shed 5 bases, J shed 2 bases, and the junction held 10 bases outside the gene matches. The V gene's germline CDR1 is MNHNS and CDR2 SASEGT. The CDR3 is 16 amino acids. The CDR3 sequence: CASSQLAGLTTDTQYF. The DNA of the CDR3 is TGTGCCAGCAGTCAATTAGCGGGTTTAACCACAGATACGCAGTATTTT.

As concerns this clonotype: The junction differs from germline at one of its ends, possibly a read error. The chain couples TRBV7-9 to TRBJ2-1; D possibly corresponds to TRBD2 (6 bases). The V gene's germline CDR1 is SEHNR and CDR2 FQNEAQ (reference sequence). This CDR3 comprises 17 residues. The CDR3 region has the DNA TGTGCCAGCAGCCCCGGACGGGGGACCTCAAGGTACAGTGAGCAGTTCTTC. Translated, it gives CASSPGRGTSRYSEQFF.

A remark on this clonotype: A read error may account for a junction end that differs from germline. This rearrangement joins TRBV6-5 to TRBJ2-1, with 7 bases aligning to TRBD2. Germline V gene data show CDR1 as MNHEY and CDR2 as SVGAGI. CDR3 length equals 14 residues. CDR3 amino acids: CASSQAGTYIEQFF. The CDR3 DNA sequence: TGTGCCAGCAGCCAAGCGGGGACCTACATTGAGCAGTTTTTC.

As regards this clonotype: Mismatch with germline at one junction end may stem from a read error. The gene calls are TRBV10-3 and TRBJ2-3; 13 nucleotides align to TRBD2. The germline V gene has CDR1 ENHRY and CDR2 SYGVKD. The CDR3 sequence is 17 residues long. The CDR3 protein is CPISGTSGIPSTDTQYF. DNA of the CDR3: TGTCCCATCAGTGGGACTAGCGGGATTCCTAGCACAGATACGCAGTATTTT.

About this clonotype: Compared with germline, one end of the junction differs, possibly owing to a read error. V is TRBV24-1 and J is TRBJ2-3; TRBD2 agrees at 9 bases. Germline CDR1 reads KGHDR; CDR2 reads SFDVKD. The CDR3 sequence is 16 residues long. As DNA, the CDR3 is TGTGCCACCTGTGATATAGCGGGAGTAGTCCCAGATACGCAGTGTTTT. Amino acid sequence: CATCDIAGVVPDTQCF.

The rearrangement uses TRBV21-1 and TRBJ1-5. TRBV21-1 represents a pseudogene. The CDR3 is made up of 14 amino acids. Here the CDR3 reads CASSRSVNNQPQHF. The CDR3 DNA is TGTGCCAGCAGCCGAAGCGTTAACAATCAGCCCCAGCATTTT.

As concerns this clonotype: No conserved phenylalanine or tryptophan is present at the end of the CDR3, so a read error is the likely explanation. This sequence joins TRBV12-3 or TRBV12-4 and TRBJ1-1; D gene uncertain. V lost 0 bases and J 8 bases, leaving 13 bases between the germline ends. The CDR3 is 14 residues long. DNA of the CDR3: TGTGCCAGCAGTTTAGCGCACGGAGATGCGGAAGCTTTCTTA. This translates into CASSLAHGDAEAFL.

As regards this clonotype: At one boundary the junction diverges from the germline segment, which might be a read error. The chain recombines TRBV30 with TRBJ2-1; D assignment may be TRBD1 or TRBD2 (5 bases each). Germline CDR1 is GTSNPN and CDR2 is SVGIG (reference sequence). The CDR3 length is 12 residues. CDR3 coding DNA: TGTGCCTGGAGTGTACGGGGCAATGAGCAGTTATTC. It yields the protein CAWSVRGNEQLF.

As to this clonotype: Mismatch with germline at one junction end may stem from a read error. The rearrangement joins TRBV29-1 to TRBJ1-1, with D tentatively TRBD1 (6 bases). This CDR3 is built from 13 residues. CDR1 SQVTM and CDR2 ANQGSEA come from the germline V gene. In nucleotides, the CDR3 is TGCAGCGTTCGACAGGCCCTGTACACTGAAGTTTTCTTT. As protein: CSVRQALYTEVFF. The whole variable domain, filled in from reference TRBV29-1 and TRBJ1-1, reads SAVISQKPSRDICQRGTSLTIQCQVDSQVTMMFWYRQQPGQSLTLIATANQGSEATYESGFVIDKFPISRPNLTFSTLTVSNMSPEDSSIYLCSVRQALYTEVFFGQGTRLTVV.

About this clonotype: Germline is not matched at one junction end, which may reflect a read error. The CDR3 loop reads CASILSQSTNEKLFF. Written as DNA, the CDR3 is TGTGCCAGCATCTTGAGTCAGTCAACCAATGAAAAACTGTTTTTT. The gene calls are TRBV5-5 and TRBJ1-4, with D unresolved. CDR1 SGHKS and CDR2 YYEKEE come from the germline V gene (reference sequence). This CDR3 spans 15 amino acids.

This clonotype was seen a handful of times. The genes are TRBV24-1 and TRBJ2-1; the D gene is possibly TRBD2 (5 bases). CDR1 and CDR2 (germline): KGHDR, SFDVKD. CDR3 length equals 16 residues. V lost 4 bases and J lost 7, with 19 bases in between. The CDR3 region is CATSEPRTGGVNEQFF. CDR3 sequence (DNA): TGTGCCACCAGTGAGCCCCGAACCGGAGGCGTTAATGAGCAGTTCTTC.

The chain combines TRBV13 with TRBJ2-3; 10 bases line up with TRBD2. V shed 2 bases, J shed 10 bases, and the junction held 9 bases outside the gene matches. This CDR3 spans 15 amino acids. Germline V gene data show CDR1 as PRHDT and CDR2 as FYEKMQ (reference sequence). Here the CDR3 DNA reads TGTGCCAGCAGCTTATCAGCGGGAGGGACGGATGCGCAGTATTTT. Protein sequence: CASSLSAGGTDAQYF.

The chain is built from TRBV29-1 and TRBJ2-3, with 11 bases matching TRBD2. From germline, CDR1 is SQVTM and CDR2 ANQGSEA. The CDR3 runs 14 residues. V shed 7 bases and J 4 bases; nucleotides not matched to a gene: 7. The chain's CDR3 is CSGIAGGIPDTQYF. CDR3 nucleotides: TGCAGCGGTATAGCGGGAGGGATTCCAGATACGCAGTATTTT.

This clonotype was observed a few times. A much larger clone differs by one base, so this may be a read error. The rearrangement uses TRBV6-1 and TRBJ1-1; D is undetermined. CDR1 is MNHNS, CDR2 SASEGT, per germline. The CDR3 runs 13 residues. CDR3 sequence reads: CVSSEARNTEAFF. Written as DNA, the CDR3 is TGTGTCAGCAGTGAGGCAAGGAACACTGAAGCTTTCTTT.